This T cell receptor (beta chain) was identified in a study of graft-versus-host responses after intestinal transplantation. Study in general: Each patient got anti-thymocyte globulin induction, then tacrolimus and steroids for approximately 3 years.

In germline, CDR1 is SGHVS, CDR2 FQNEAQ. The V gene lost 3 bases and the J gene lost 8 bases, with 4 bases spanning the gap. The CDR3 contains 11 residues. Concerning this clone itself: Antigen specificity is unknown.

Study-level findings and limits: Recipient marrow harbored GvH clones, some of which surfaced first in ileum or blood.

Assay: immunoSEQ multiplex PCR; the TCRdb copy retains only in-frame clones and omits some. Of fewer than 110,000 clones in the sample, over 85% were seen once. The receptor's source is a human donor who received an intestinal transplant. Sample: unstimulated CD8+ T cells sorted from spleen or lymph node cells, taken before intestinal transplant. This chain connects TRBV7-8 to TRBJ1-4; no definite D call. The CDR3 spells CASSFGEKLFF. CDR3 sequence (DNA): TGTGCCAGCAGCTTCGGCGAAAAACTGTTTTTT. The full variable domain, its missing parts supplied by reference TRBV7-8 and TRBJ1-4, is GAGVSQSPRYKVAKRGQDVALRCDPISGHVSLFWYQQALGQGPEFLTYFQNEAQLDKSGLPSDRFFAERPEGSVSTLKIQRTQQEDSAVYLCASSFGEKLFFGSGTQLSVL.